This T cell receptor (beta chain) was observed in a study of T cell changes during pregnancy in multiple sclerosis. In this sample, this clone turned up a few times. Looked up from germline, CDR1 is SGHRS and CDR2 is YFSETQ. With 4 bases clipped from V and 6 bases from J, the junction kept 5 bases outside the gene matches. This CDR3 has 14 residues. Clones were sequenced by immunoSEQ multiplex PCR, and TCRdb holds only the in-frame ones, with some missing. The sample lists just over 35,000 clones, about 92% seen once, with just over 0.4% in the top ten. The sample was CD4+ T cells from peripheral blood mononuclear cells, taken in the first trimester of pregnancy. The chain recombines TRBV5-1 with TRBJ1-5, with TRBD1 identical over 9 bases. The TCR comes from a female donor with multiple sclerosis, enrolled in a pregnancy study. In DNA form, the CDR3 reads TGCGCCAGCAGCCTAGACAGGGGGTCTCAGCCCCAGCATTTT. Protein sequence: CASSLDRGSQPQHF.